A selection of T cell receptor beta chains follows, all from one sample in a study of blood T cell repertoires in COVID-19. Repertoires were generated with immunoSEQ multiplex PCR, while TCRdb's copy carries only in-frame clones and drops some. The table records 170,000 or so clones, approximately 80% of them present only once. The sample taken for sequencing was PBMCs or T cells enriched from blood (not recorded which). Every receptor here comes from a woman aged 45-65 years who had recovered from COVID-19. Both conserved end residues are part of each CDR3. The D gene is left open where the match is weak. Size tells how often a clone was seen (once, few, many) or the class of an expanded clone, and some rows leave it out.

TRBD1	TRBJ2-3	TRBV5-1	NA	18	TGCGCCAGCAGCTCGACCTGGAAGGGACAGCCCGAATTGCATACGCAGTATTTT	CASSSTWKGQPELHTQYF
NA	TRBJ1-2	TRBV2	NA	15	TGTGCCAGCAGTGAAGAGAACGTGGCAGGGCAGGGCTACACCTTC	CASSEENVAGQGYTF
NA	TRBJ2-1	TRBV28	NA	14	TGTGCCAGCCGACAGGCGGGTCCATACAATGAGCAGTTCTTC	CASRQAGPYNEQFF
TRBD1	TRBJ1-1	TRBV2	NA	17	TGTGCCAGCAGTGCGACAGGGGAAATGGTCATGAACACTGAAGCTTTCTTT	CASSATGEMVMNTEAFF
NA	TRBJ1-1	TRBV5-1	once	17	TGCGCCAGCAATCCTTCTTTGGGGACACCGAAGAACACTGAAGCTTTCTTT	CASNPSLGTPKNTEAFF
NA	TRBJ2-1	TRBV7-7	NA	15	TGTGCCATTAATAACCGGCTAGCTGGCTACAATGAGCAGTTCTTC	CAINNRLAGYNEQFF
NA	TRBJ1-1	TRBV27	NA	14	TGTGCCAGCAGCCTTTCGGCTGGGAGGACTGAAGCTTTCTTT	CASSLSAGRTEAFF
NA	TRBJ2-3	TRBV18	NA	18	TGTGCCACCTCCTTCAGTTCAATTTCGGGACAAAGCACAGATACGCAGTATTTT	CATSFSSISGQSTDTQYF
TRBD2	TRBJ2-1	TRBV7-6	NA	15	TGTGCCAGCAGCTTAGGACTAGCGGGAGGTAATGAGCAGTTCTTC	CASSLGLAGGNEQFF
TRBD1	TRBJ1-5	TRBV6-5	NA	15	TGTGCCAGCAGTATGCGGGACAGCCTGAATCAGCCCCAGCATTTT	CASSMRDSLNQPQHF
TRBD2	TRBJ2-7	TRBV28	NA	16	TGTGCCAGCAGTCTCTCGGCGGGAGCGAGCTCCTACGAGCAGTACTTC	CASSLSAGASSYEQYF
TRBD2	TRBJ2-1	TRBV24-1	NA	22	TGTGCCACCAGTGATTCGGGCCGAAGTAGCGGGACCTATTTCAGCTCCTACAATGAGCAGTTCTTC	CATSDSGRSSGTYFSSYNEQFF
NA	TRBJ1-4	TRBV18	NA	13	TGTGCCAGCTCATCAGGTGGAAGGGAAAAACTGTTTTTT	CASSSGGREKLFF
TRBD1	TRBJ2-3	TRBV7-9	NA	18	TGTGCCAGCAGCCCCCCAGGACTCGGGACAGGGGCTACAGATACGCAGTATTTT	CASSPPGLGTGATDTQYF
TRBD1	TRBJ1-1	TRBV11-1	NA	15	TGTGCCAGCAGCCCATCGGGACAGTTGAACACTGAAGCTTTCTTT	CASSPSGQLNTEAFF
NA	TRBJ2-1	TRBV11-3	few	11	TGTGCCAGCAGCCGGGACTTTGAGCAGTTCTTC	CASSRDFEQFF
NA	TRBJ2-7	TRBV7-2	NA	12	TGTGCCAGCAGCTTACCAGGAGGGGAGCAGTACTTC	CASSLPGGEQYF
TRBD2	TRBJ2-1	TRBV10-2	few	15	TGCGCCAGCAGTGCCTTAGCGGGAGTACTCAATGAGCAGTTCTTC	CASSALAGVLNEQFF
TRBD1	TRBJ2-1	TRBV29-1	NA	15	TGCAGCGTTGAGGACCGGGACAGGGGGCAAAATGAGCAGTTCTTC	CSVEDRDRGQNEQFF
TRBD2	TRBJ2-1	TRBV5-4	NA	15	TGTGCCAGCAGCTCCGGGACTAGCGACTACAATGAGCAGTTCTTC	CASSSGTSDYNEQFF
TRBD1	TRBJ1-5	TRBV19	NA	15	TGTGCCAGTAGTACTCTCGGGACAGCACTTCAGCCCCAGCATTTT	CASSTLGTALQPQHF
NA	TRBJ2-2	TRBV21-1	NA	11	TGTGCCAGCAGCAGACTTTGGGAGCTGTTTTTT	CASSRLWELFF
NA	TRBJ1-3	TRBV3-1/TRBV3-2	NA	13	TGTGCCAGCAGCCTCGAGGGGAGGTTCACCATATATTTT	CASSLEGRFTIYF
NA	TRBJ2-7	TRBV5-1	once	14	TGCGCCAGCACCCCTATGGATAGCGGAAGCGAGCAGTACTTC	CASTPMDSGSEQYF
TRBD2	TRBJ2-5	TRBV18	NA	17	TGTGCCAGCTCACGTAGGACTAGCGGAGCAGTCCAAGAGACCCAGTACTTC	CASSRRTSGAVQETQYF
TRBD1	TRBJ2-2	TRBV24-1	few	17	TGTGCCACCAGTGATTTGGGACAGGGTTCGAACACCGGGGAGCTGTTTTTT	CATSDLGQGSNTGELFF
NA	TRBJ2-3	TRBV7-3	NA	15	TGTGCCAGCAGCTTAGGCAGGACACCCACAGATACGCAGTATTTT	CASSLGRTPTDTQYF
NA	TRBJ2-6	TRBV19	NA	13	TGTGCCAGTAGGGCCTCTGGGGCCAACGTCCTGACTTTC	CASRASGANVLTF
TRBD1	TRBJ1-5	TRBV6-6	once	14	TGTGCCAGCAGACTTGGACAGGGGGGTCAGCCCCAGCATTTT	CASRLGQGGQPQHF
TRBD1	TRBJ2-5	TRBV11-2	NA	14	TGTGCCAGCAGCCAAAGGACAGGGGTAGAGACCCAGTACTTC	CASSQRTGVETQYF
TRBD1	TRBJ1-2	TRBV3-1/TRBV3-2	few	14	TGTGCCAGCAGCCAAGCGGACAGGGGGAATGGCTACACCTTC	CASSQADRGNGYTF
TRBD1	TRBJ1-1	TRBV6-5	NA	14	TGTGCCAGCAGAAAACAGGGGAGAGGTTCTGAAGCTTTCTTT	CASRKQGRGSEAFF
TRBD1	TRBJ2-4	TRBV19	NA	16	TGTGCCAGTAGTATGGGGACAGGGAGACCCAAAAACATTCAGTACTTC	CASSMGTGRPKNIQYF
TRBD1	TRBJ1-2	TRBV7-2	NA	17	TGTGCCAGCAGCACCGGAACAGGGGGCAAAATCAACTATGGCTACACCTTC	CASSTGTGGKINYGYTF
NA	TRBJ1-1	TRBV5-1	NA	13	TGCGCCAGCAACCTGGGAGGGAACACTGAAGCTTTCTTT	CASNLGGNTEAFF
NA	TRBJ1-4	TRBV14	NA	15	TGTGCCAGCAGCTCGGACATTTATGGCCATGAAAAACTGTTTTTT	CASSSDIYGHEKLFF
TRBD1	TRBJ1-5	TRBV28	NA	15	TGTGCCAGCAGTTTACAGGGGGCAGGCAATCAGCCCCAGCATTTT	CASSLQGAGNQPQHF
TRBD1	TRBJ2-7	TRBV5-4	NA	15	TGTGCCAGCAGCTTGCCCGGGACAGGGGCCTACGAGCAGTACTTC	CASSLPGTGAYEQYF
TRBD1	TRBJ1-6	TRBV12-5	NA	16	TGTGCTAGTGGCCCCGACAGGGGCTCCTATAATTCACCCCTCCACTTT	CASGPDRGSYNSPLHF
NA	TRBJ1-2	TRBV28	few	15	TGTGCCAGCAGTTTGAGGGCGGGACTTACTTATGGCTACACCTTC	CASSLRAGLTYGYTF
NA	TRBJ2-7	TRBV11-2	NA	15	TGTGCCAGCAGCTTAGATCACCACAGCTCCTACGAGCAGTACTTC	CASSLDHHSSYEQYF
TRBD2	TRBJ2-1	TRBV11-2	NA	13	TGTGCCAGCAGCTCGGGGACTAGCCCCGAGCAGTTCTTC	CASSSGTSPEQFF
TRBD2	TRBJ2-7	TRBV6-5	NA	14	TGTGCCAGCAACCCTAGCGGAGGGGTCTACGAGCAGTACTTC	CASNPSGGVYEQYF
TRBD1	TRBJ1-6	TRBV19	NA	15	TGTGCCAGTAGTTGGGGGACAGGGACGGAATCACCCCTCCACTTT	CASSWGTGTESPLHF
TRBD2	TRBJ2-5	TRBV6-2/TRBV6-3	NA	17	TGTGCCAGCAGTTACACCCAGCGGGAGGAGGTGAGGGAGACCCAGTACTTC	CASSYTQREEVRETQYF
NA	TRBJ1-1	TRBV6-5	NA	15	TGTGCCAGCAGTTATGGTCGGGGGGTGAGCACTGAAGCTTTCTTT	CASSYGRGVSTEAFF
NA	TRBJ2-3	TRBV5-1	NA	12	TGCGCCAGCAGCACAAACACAGATACGCAGTATTTT	CASSTNTDTQYF
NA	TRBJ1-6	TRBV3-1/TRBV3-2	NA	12	TGTGCCAGCAGCCAAGAGCGGGGTCACTACCACTTT	CASSQERGHYHF
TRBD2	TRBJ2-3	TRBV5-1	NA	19	TGCGCCAGCAGCGTCACCGGGACTAGCGGGGTGTCTAGCACAGATACGCAGTATTTT	CASSVTGTSGVSSTDTQYF
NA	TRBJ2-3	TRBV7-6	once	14	TGTGCCAGCACCAGCTTCGGGGGCACAGATACGCAGTATTTT	CASTSFGGTDTQYF
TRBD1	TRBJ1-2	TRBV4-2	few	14	TGTGCCAGCAGCCAAGACCTCGACAGGGACGGCTACACCTTC	CASSQDLDRDGYTF
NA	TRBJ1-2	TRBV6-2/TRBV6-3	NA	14	TGTGCCAGCAGCAGAACCCGACAGCCCCTGAGCTACACCTTC	CASSRTRQPLSYTF
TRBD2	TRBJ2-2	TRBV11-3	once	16	TGTGCCAGCAGCCCGTGGACTAGCGGGAACACCGGGGAGCTGTTTTTT	CASSPWTSGNTGELFF